A single sample is the source of the 26 T cell receptor beta chains below, sequenced in a study of T-cell reconstitution after alpha-beta-depleted transplantation in children. Unique molecular identifiers were built into the TCRbeta library. TCRdb reprocessed the PCR reads with MiXCR, giving one entry per CDR3 protein. The sample has a few hundred thousand distinct CDR3 sequences; 9% to 12% are singletons. Here the sequenced sample was PBMCs from the stem cell graft donor, taken from the stem cell graft. The source of these receptors is a human donor who donated a stem cell graft to a child with acute lymphoblastic leukemia.

This clonotype has more than one count but fewer than ten. Its ends do not fully match the called genes, so a read error is possible. This chain uses TRBV7-7 with TRBJ2-7; D unclear. The germline gives CDR1 SSHAT, CDR2 FNYEAQ (reference sequence). The CDR3 is 13 residues long. CDR3: CASSLPQHHEQYF. Written as DNA, the CDR3 is TGTGCTAGCAGCTTACCCCAGCACCACGAGCAGTACTTC.

The V call is TRBV19, the J call TRBJ2-1; 8 bases map to TRBD2. This CDR3 has 16 amino acids. V lost 7 bases to trimming and J lost 0 bases; unmatched junction nucleotides: 8. Looked up from germline, CDR1 is LNHDA and CDR2 is SQIVND (reference sequence). CDR3 in amino acids: CASTLGAGVSYNEQFF. CDR3 DNA sequence: TGTGCCAGTACCCTAGGAGCGGGAGTCTCCTACAATGAGCAGTTCTTC.

This clonotype has only a few counts. The rearrangement joins TRBV20-1 to TRBJ2-5; no clear D. The CDR3 is 15 residues long. The germline gives CDR1 DFQATT, CDR2 SNEGSKA (reference sequence). V was clipped by 5 bases and J by 0 bases, with 16 bases between them. CDR3 amino acids: CSAPPLGWYQETQYF. The CDR3 DNA reads as TGCAGTGCTCCCCCCCTCGGTTGGTACCAAGAGACCCAGTACTTC.

This clonotype was recorded a few times. This chain uses TRBV15 with TRBJ2-3, with D possibly matching TRBD2 (6 bases). Trimming pared 3 bases from V and 7 bases from J, leaving 14 bases between. CDR1 and CDR2 from the germline V gene are LNHNV and YYDKDF (reference sequence). This CDR3 has 14 residues. The CDR3 loop reads CATSSGGRRNTQYF. CDR3 coding DNA: TGTGCCACCAGCAGCGGGGGTAGGAGAAATACGCAGTATTTT.

This clonotype was recorded at least ten times. The chain links TRBV6-2 or TRBV6-3 to TRBJ1-2; D ambiguous. Trimming took 5 bases from V and 7 from J, leaving 20 bases between them. Germline CDR1 MNHEY, CDR2 SVGEGT. The CDR3 loop spans 15 amino acids. The CDR3 region is CASSRGGPRIVGYTF. CDR3 bases: TGTGCCAGCAGTCGCGGTGGACCCAGAATCGTTGGCTACACCTTC.

The gene calls are TRBV5-1 and TRBJ1-2; TRBD1 aligns across 10 bases. CDR3 length: 15 amino acids. Losses at the gene ends were 4 bases for V and 3 bases for J; bases not matched to a gene: 6. Germline CDR1 and CDR2: SGHRS and YFSETQ. CDR3: CASSVTGTGDYGYTF. The CDR3 nucleotides read TGCGCCAGCAGCGTAACCGGGACAGGGGACTATGGCTACACCTTC. Full variable domain (outside the CDR3, taken from reference TRBV5-1 and TRBJ1-2): KAGVTQTPRYLIKTRGQQVTLSCSPISGHRSVSWYQQTPGQGLQFLFEYFSETQRNKGNFPGRFSGRQFSNSRSEMNVSTLELGDSALYLCASSVTGTGDYGYTFGSGTRLTVV.

This clonotype was detected a few times. This chain uses TRBV7-2 with TRBJ2-1, with D perhaps TRBD2 (6 bases). The ends were cut back, 3 bases at V and 9 bases at J, with 15 bases in the middle. Germline lookup yields CDR1 SGHTA and CDR2 FQGNSA. The CDR3 has 14 residues. The CDR3 loop is CASSFLAGTGEQFF. The CDR3 DNA reads as TGTGCCAGCAGCTTTCTGGCGGGAACCGGTGAGCAGTTCTTC.

The chain combines TRBV29-1 with TRBJ1-1; 8 positions match TRBD1. This CDR3 spans 13 amino acids. Germline CDR1 is SQVTM and CDR2 is ANQGSEA. J gave up 0 bases and V 8 bases, and 5 bases lay outside the gene matches. The CDR3 reads CSTTGGLNTEAFF. In DNA form, the CDR3 reads TGCAGCACTACAGGGGGGCTGAACACTGAAGCTTTCTTT.

Points on this clonotype: At one boundary the junction diverges from the germline segment, which might be a read error. The chain is built from TRBV20-1 and TRBJ2-4; 10 bases are shared with TRBD1. The CDR3 runs to 15 residues. CDR1 is DFQATT and CDR2 is SNEGSKA in the germline V gene (reference sequence). The CDR3 spells CSARDQGQGKNSQYF. For the CDR3, the DNA is TGCAGTGCTAGAGATCAGGGACAGGGGAAAAACAGTCAGTACTTC.

This chain uses TRBV4-2 with TRBJ1-6, with unresolved D. The V end was cut by 1 base, the J end by 6 bases, with 7 bases between. This CDR3 is built from 14 residues. Germline-derived CDR1 and CDR2 are LGHNA and YNFKEQ. In DNA form, the CDR3 reads TGTGCCAGCAGCCAAGCCCACCTTAATTCACCCCTCCACTTT. It encodes CASSQAHLNSPLHF.

This clonotype was detected only a few times. The chain employs TRBV12-3 or TRBV12-4 and TRBJ1-2; D is unresolved. Trimming took off 1 base at V and 5 bases at J, with 8 bases between the two ends. This CDR3 contains 13 residues. The CDR3 nucleotides are TGTGCCAGCAGTTTAGGGCTGGAGTATGGCTACACCTTC. It translates to CASSLGLEYGYTF.

The chain is built from TRBV5-3 and TRBJ1-1; 9 bases are a match to TRBD1. TRBV5-3 is given ORF status, its function remaining uncertain. The trim removed 9 bases at V and 1 base at J, leaving 16 bases unmatched. CDR3 length: 17 residues. CDR3 DNA sequence: TGTGCCACCGTCGTGGGGGGGGACAGGGCTAAGAACACTGAAGCTTTCTTT. It is translated as CATVVGGDRAKNTEAFF.

The DNA for the CDR3 is TGCGCCAGCAGCTTCGGAGGGGACAATCAGCCCCAGCATTTT. This gives the protein CASSFGGDNQPQHF. The chain carries TRBV5-1 and TRBJ1-5, with D perhaps TRBD1 (5 bases). The CDR3 consists of 14 residues. The V end was cut by 2 bases, the J end by 3 bases, with 9 bases between. Looked up from germline, CDR1 is SGHRS and CDR2 is YFSETQ.

This chain connects TRBV11-2 to TRBJ2-1; 13 bases match TRBD2. This CDR3 has 19 amino acids. Trimming cost V 3 bases and J 1 base; bases outside gene matches: 9. Germline CDR1 reads SGHAT; CDR2 reads FQNNGV. The CDR3 nucleotides are TGTGCCAGCAGCTTCTTCACACTAGCGGGAGGGCCGTCCTACAATGAGCAGTTCTTC. It specifies CASSFFTLAGGPSYNEQFF.

This clonotype was observed at least ten times. This rearrangement joins TRBV28 to TRBJ1-2; TRBD1 might be the D (5 bases). With 6 bases removed from V and 3 bases from J, the gap between germline ends came to 14 bases. Germline lookup yields CDR1 MDHEN and CDR2 SYDVKM. This CDR3 contains 14 residues. In DNA form, the CDR3 reads TGTGCCAGCAGCCAGGCAGGGAGGGACTATGGCTACACCTTC. It yields the protein CASSQAGRDYGYTF.

This chain connects TRBV7-6 to TRBJ2-7, with 13 bases lining up with TRBD2. The V gene's germline CDR1 is SGHVS and CDR2 FNYEAQ. CDR3 length: 15 amino acids. V was pared by 5 bases and J by 7 bases, with 8 bases of the junction left unmatched. CDR3: CASSGGLAGVKEQYF. CDR3 bases: TGTGCCAGCAGCGGAGGACTAGCGGGAGTGAAAGAGCAGTACTTC.

The chain employs TRBV11-3 and TRBJ2-7, with TRBD1 matching over 10 bases. Germline V lookup: CDR1 SGHNT, CDR2 YENEEA. Trimming took 5 bases from V and 0 from J; bases not matched to a gene: 10. This CDR3 contains 17 residues. CDR3 sequence reads: CASSQGQGGDGSYEQYF. The CDR3 region has the DNA TGTGCCAGCAGCCAAGGACAGGGGGGGGACGGCTCCTACGAGCAGTACTTC.

This clonotype was detected only a few times. The V call is TRBV5-1, the J call TRBJ2-7; 7 bases line up with TRBD2. After removal of 5 bases from V and 0 bases from J, the junction contained 2 bases not matched to a gene. In germline, CDR1 is SGHRS, CDR2 YFSETQ. The CDR3 runs to 13 residues. The CDR3 spells CASRGGSSYEQYF. As DNA, the CDR3 is TGCGCCAGCAGGGGCGGGAGCTCCTACGAGCAGTACTTC.

This clonotype was seen only a few times. The chain uses TRBV12-3 or TRBV12-4 and TRBJ1-5; tentatively, D is TRBD1 (5 bases). V dropped 1 base and J dropped 2 bases, with 12 bases sitting between them. This CDR3 region has 16 residues. CDR3 loop: CASSLGQGGGNQPQHF. The DNA of the CDR3 is TGTGCCAGCAGTTTAGGCCAGGGTGGGGGCAATCAGCCCCAGCATTTT.

This clonotype was counted ten times or more. V is TRBV12-3 or TRBV12-4 and J is TRBJ2-1; perhaps TRBD2 as D (6 bases). V was pared by 5 bases and J by 5 bases, with 16 bases between. The CDR3 runs to 15 residues. The CDR3: CASSPARDFHNEQFF. CDR3 bases: TGTGCCAGCAGTCCCGCTCGGGACTTTCACAATGAGCAGTTCTTC.

This rearrangement joins TRBV7-2 to TRBJ2-3; tentative D call: TRBD2 (6 bases). V dropped 0 bases and J dropped 2 bases, with 12 bases sitting between them. CDR3 length equals 16 residues. Per the germline V gene, CDR1 is SGHTA and CDR2 is FQGNSA. The CDR3 sequence: CASSLASGHFTDTQYF. The CDR3 nucleotides read TGTGCCAGCAGCTTAGCTAGCGGTCATTTCACAGATACGCAGTATTTT.

The V call is TRBV5-1, the J call TRBJ2-1, with D tentatively TRBD2 (5 bases). The CDR3 runs to 15 residues. V lost 3 bases and J 5 bases, leaving 15 bases between the germline ends. Germline assignment: CDR1 SGHRS and CDR2 YFSETQ. The CDR3 reads CASSWTRGLDNEQFF. The DNA for the CDR3 is TGCGCCAGCAGCTGGACGCGAGGACTCGACAATGAGCAGTTCTTC. The full variable domain, in which reference TRBV5-1 and TRBJ2-1 provide the parts outside the CDR3, is KAGVTQTPRYLIKTRGQQVTLSCSPISGHRSVSWYQQTPGQGLQFLFEYFSETQRNKGNFPGRFSGRQFSNSRSEMNVSTLELGDSALYLCASSWTRGLDNEQFFGPGTRLTVL.

This clonotype was seen a few times. V is TRBV6-2 or TRBV6-3 and J is TRBJ2-1; 8 nucleotides line up with TRBD2. V dropped 0 bases and J dropped 0; count of bases not matched to a gene: 22. The CDR3 runs to 23 residues. The germline gives CDR1 MNHEY, CDR2 SVGEGT. The CDR3 coding sequence is TGTGCCAGCAGTTACTCGGGCCAGGGAAACGTCGAAAGCGGGAGTTTCTCCTACAATGAGCAGTTCTTC. Translation: CASSYSGQGNVESGSFSYNEQFF.

V and J are TRBV20-1 and TRBJ2-7; TRBD2 agrees at 7 bases. CDR3 length: 13 residues. Germline-derived CDR1 and CDR2 are DFQATT and SNEGSKA (reference sequence). The CDR3 coding sequence is TGCAGCTCAGGCGGGGGTTCTGGCTACGAGCAGTACTTC. Amino acid sequence: CSSGGGSGYEQYF.

This clonotype was seen repeatedly, ten times or more. The V call is TRBV29-1, the J call TRBJ2-1; a weak D match, TRBD2 (6 bases). Trimming removed 5 bases at V and 1 base at J, with 9 bases between. CDR1 is SQVTM, CDR2 ANQGSEA, per germline. The CDR3 totals 13 residues. The CDR3 DNA reads as TGCAGCGTTCGGGGGACTTCCTACAATGAGCAGTTCTTC. This encodes CSVRGTSYNEQFF.

The rearrangement uses TRBV5-1 and TRBJ2-7, with 7 positions matching TRBD2. This CDR3 contains 14 residues. V trimming: 6 bases; J trimming: 2 bases; junction bases outside the gene matches: 8. Germline assignment: CDR1 SGHRS and CDR2 YFSETQ. CDR3 sequence (DNA): TGCGCCAGCAACGTAGCGGGCATCGCCTACGAGCAGTACTTC. Its translation is CASNVAGIAYEQYF.